This T cell receptor (beta chain) came from a study of PD-1 blockade in mismatch repair-deficient tumors. The wider study: Enrolled about 2013-2016, patients had progressing, pretreated mismatch repair-deficient cancers of 12 to 13 types.

Only in-frame clones appear in the TCRdb table, and some are missing; sequencing was by immunoSEQ multiplex PCR. The sample has 30,000 to 45,000 clones; 80% to 85% are singletons. Study-wide results and caveats: Tumor-resident clones, often undetectable pretreatment in blood, expanded then contracted after pembrolizumab.

Germline V gene data show CDR1 as SEHNR and CDR2 as FQNEAQ (reference sequence). V shed 2 bases, J shed 7 bases, and the junction held 11 bases outside the gene matches. The CDR3 is made up of 17 amino acids. The TCR-sequenced patients were a few responders to pembrolizumab. Turning to this clone: Its antigen is unknown.

The sample in question was PBMCs, obtained about 40 weeks after starting pembrolizumab. The clonotype comes from an adult with mismatch repair-deficient cancer. The rearrangement uses TRBV7-9 and TRBJ2-3; 11 bases map to TRBD2. CDR3 residues: CASSLNTWSSGRHTQYF. CDR3 nucleotide sequence: TGTGCCAGCAGCTTAAATACTTGGTCTAGCGGGAGGCATACGCAGTATTTT. Looking up the rest from reference TRBV7-9 and TRBJ2-3 gives the full variable domain: DTGVSQNPRHKITKRGQNVTFRCDPISEHNRLYWYRQTLGQGPEFLTYFQNEAQLEKSRLLSDRFSAERPKGSFSTLEIQRTEQGDSAMYLCASSLNTWSSGRHTQYFGPGTRLTVL.